The present T cell receptor (beta chain) was sequenced within a study of shared clonotypes between healthy human individuals. The run depth of the assay was deep. TCRdb's table, derived via immunoSEQ multiplex PCR, lists solely in-frame clones and lacks some. Found here are approximately 2.5 million clones, roughly 93% of them singletons; the top ten hold about 0.34%. CDR3 size: 18 residues. V lost 2 bases and J lost 0; bases outside the gene matches: 6. Germline CDR1 is MRHNA and CDR2 is SNTAGT. Notes on this clone: Its antigen is undetermined.

General study points: With few donors, the genetic and exposure-history diversity represented was limited.

This TCR was sampled from a man aged 18-30 years in good health. Some clones in this sample may be carry-over from other donors' samples. V gene TRBV6-4 combines with J gene TRBJ2-1; 11 nucleotides agree with TRBD2. The sequenced sample was naive CD4+ T cells from PBMCs. Sample subset: CD45RA+ positively selected. CDR3: CASSDPPGLADSYNEQFF. CDR3 nucleotides: TGTGCCAGCAGTGACCCCCCGGGACTAGCGGACTCCTACAATGAGCAGTTCTTC.